One and the same sample provided the 20 T cell receptor beta chains below, sequenced in a study of shared clonotypes between healthy human individuals. Clones were sequenced by immunoSEQ multiplex PCR, and TCRdb holds only the in-frame ones, with some missing. The sample comprises 2 million or so clones, 90% to 95% of which are singletons, and under 0.15% rests with the top ten. The source material was naive CD4+ T cells sorted from blood. The subset is: CD45RA+ positively selected. The source is a man aged 18 to 35 in good health.

V and J are TRBV4-2 and TRBJ1-1; D remains unclear. Germline CDR1 LGHNA, CDR2 YNFKEQ. The CDR3 has 14 residues. Trimming removed 4 bases from V and 8 bases from J, with 17 bases in between. The CDR3 is CASSPAGPAREAFF. CDR3 sequence (DNA): TGTGCCAGCAGCCCTGCGGGCCCGGCCCGAGAAGCTTTCTTT.

This clone appeared once. J is TRBJ2-1 and V is TRBV5-1, with 7 bases lining up with TRBD2. The CDR3 extends over 15 amino acids. V lost 0 bases to trimming and J lost 8 bases; unmatched junction nucleotides: 8. CDR1 SGHRS and CDR2 YFSETQ come from the germline V gene. The CDR3 spells CASSLGLRRGDEQFF. The CDR3 DNA is TGCGCCAGCAGCTTGGGTCTCAGACGGGGGGATGAGCAGTTCTTC. Drawing the rest from reference TRBV5-1 and TRBJ2-1, the complete variable domain is KAGVTQTPRYLIKTRGQQVTLSCSPISGHRSVSWYQQTPGQGLQFLFEYFSETQRNKGNFPGRFSGRQFSNSRSEMNVSTLELGDSALYLCASSLGLRRGDEQFFGPGTRLTVL.

V usage is TRBV4-1 and J usage is TRBJ1-1, with D tentatively TRBD1 (5 bases). Germline V gene sequence: CDR1 MGHRA, CDR2 YSYEKL. This CDR3 spans 17 amino acids. Trimming stripped 1 base from V and 3 bases from J, with 18 bases between. CDR3 protein: CASSQGFKAGPDTEAFF. Written as DNA, the CDR3 is TGCGCCAGCAGCCAAGGCTTCAAGGCAGGGCCGGACACTGAAGCTTTCTTT.

The CDR3 loop reads CASSPGTGGFGNSPLHF. The CDR3, as DNA: TGCGCCAGCAGCCCCGGGACAGGGGGCTTCGGTAATTCACCCCTCCACTTT. V is TRBV5-1 and J is TRBJ1-6, with TRBD1 identical over 12 bases. This CDR3 has 17 residues. Losses at the gene ends were 4 bases for V and 6 bases for J; bases not matched to a gene: 8. The germline V gene has CDR1 SGHRS and CDR2 YFSETQ.

This sequence joins TRBV7-2 and TRBJ2-2; D is possibly TRBD2 (7 bases). This CDR3 region has 17 residues. Trimming stripped 1 base from V and 2 bases from J, with 14 bases between. From germline, CDR1 is SGHTA and CDR2 FQGNSA. The CDR3 is CASSLDPRGANTGELFF. CDR3 nucleotide sequence: TGTGCCAGCAGCTTAGACCCCCGGGGGGCAAACACCGGGGAGCTGTTTTTT.

This chain links TRBV4-2 with TRBJ2-7; D is perhaps TRBD1 (5 bases). Germline V gives CDR1 LGHNA, CDR2 YNFKEQ. The CDR3 is made up of 15 amino acids. V lost 0 bases and J lost 2, with 11 bases in between. The CDR3 bases are TGTGCCAGCAGCCAAGAGCCAGGGTCGACCTACGAGCAGTACTTC. Translating it yields CASSQEPGSTYEQYF.

This chain links TRBV10-1 with TRBJ2-3, with 9 bases that match TRBD1. Looked up from germline, CDR1 is WNHNN and CDR2 is SYGVQD (reference sequence). The V and J ends lost 5 bases and 3 bases, in that order; junction bases with no gene match: 12. This CDR3 is 17 amino acids long. DNA for the CDR3: TGCGCCAGCAGTCCGACATCAACAGGGGGCAAGACAGATACGCAGTATTTT. It encodes CASSPTSTGGKTDTQYF.

The chain carries TRBV30 and TRBJ1-3; possible D gene TRBD1, 6 bases. Germline V gives CDR1 GTSNPN, CDR2 SVGIG (reference sequence). This CDR3 comprises 12 residues. V shed 7 bases and J shed 3 bases, with 10 bases lying between them. The CDR3 DNA is TGTGCCTATACAGGGCGTGGAAACACCATATATTTT. It codes for CAYTGRGNTIYF.

This clone was observed a single time. The chain combines TRBV19 with TRBJ2-3, with 7 bases aligning to TRBD2. Germline V gives CDR1 LNHDA, CDR2 SQIVND (reference sequence). This CDR3 region has 18 residues. V shed 7 bases, J shed 3 bases, and the junction held 19 bases outside the gene matches. CDR3 sequence: CASTANPGRGSKTDTQYF. The CDR3 DNA follows: TGTGCCAGTACCGCCAACCCGGGGCGCGGGAGTAAAACAGATACGCAGTATTTT.

The chain combines TRBV28 with TRBJ2-7, with a tentative D call TRBD1 (7 bases). CDR1 and CDR2 (germline): MDHEN, SYDVKM. The CDR3 is made up of 15 amino acids. V lost 4 bases and J 3 bases, leaving 16 bases between the germline ends. The CDR3 DNA is TGTGCCAGCAGTTCGACAGGGAAGGGAGGCTACGAGCAGTACTTC. This gives the protein CASSSTGKGGYEQYF.

V is TRBV5-4 and J is TRBJ2-3; 7 bases are a match to TRBD2. Losses at the gene ends were 4 bases for V and 1 base for J; bases not matched to a gene: 6. This CDR3 is built from 15 residues. Germline values: CDR1 SGHNT, CDR2 YYREEE (reference sequence). Written as DNA, the CDR3 is TGTGCCAGCAGCGACGGACTAGGACGCACAGATACGCAGTATTTT. This gives the protein CASSDGLGRTDTQYF.

The chain employs TRBV7-2 and TRBJ1-1; D possibly corresponds to TRBD1 (5 bases). Per the germline V gene, CDR1 is SGHTA and CDR2 is FQGNSA. The CDR3 totals 13 residues. V was cut by 3 bases and J by 7 bases, with 12 bases left in between. CDR3 coding DNA: TGTGCCAGCAGCTTTCGTGGGGGGGATGAAGCTTTCTTT. Translating gives CASSFRGGDEAFF.

In DNA form, the CDR3 reads TGTGCCAGCAGACTTATATCACAGGGGAACACTGAAGCTTTCTTT. The encoded protein is CASRLISQGNTEAFF. J is TRBJ1-1 and V is TRBV6-1, with D maybe TRBD1 (6 bases). The V gene's germline CDR1 is MNHNS and CDR2 SASEGT. Trimming pared 6 bases from V and 1 base from J, leaving 15 bases between. CDR3 length: 15 amino acids.

Concerning this clone: The sample carries other DNA sequences with the same CDR3. V and J are TRBV30 and TRBJ2-7, with D hard to call. V lost 1 base and J 0 bases, leaving 4 bases between the germline ends. The CDR3 is made up of 12 amino acids. Germline V gives CDR1 GTSNPN, CDR2 SVGIG (reference sequence). The CDR3 DNA reads TGTGCCTGGAGTGGGGGCTCCTACGAGCAGTACTTC. Its translation: CAWSGGSYEQYF.

This clone was seen more than once but under ten times. V is TRBV5-8 and J is TRBJ1-5, with 8 bases that match TRBD1. The CDR3 is made up of 20 amino acids. J gave up 1 base and V 2 bases, and 17 bases lay outside the gene matches. CDR1 and CDR2 from the germline V gene are SGHTS and YDEGEE. CDR3: CASSFNPGGLEYVSNQPQHF. As DNA, the CDR3 is TGTGCCAGCAGCTTTAATCCAGGGGGCCTTGAGTACGTGAGCAATCAGCCCCAGCATTTT.

The rearrangement uses TRBV19 and TRBJ1-4; D is undetermined. Germline CDR1 reads LNHDA; CDR2 reads SQIVND (reference sequence). Between the trimmed V and J ends, which lost 4 bases and 13 bases, there was a span of 13 bases. The CDR3 contains 12 residues. The CDR3 sequence: CASSTQLGGLFF. The CDR3 DNA reads TGTGCCAGTAGTACGCAGCTCGGAGGACTGTTTTTT.

The CDR3 nucleotides read TGTGCCAGCATGACAGGCTCTGGAAACACCATATATTTT. Translated: CASMTGSGNTIYF. The gene calls are TRBV6-1 and TRBJ1-3; D perhaps matches TRBD1 (6 bases). The germline V gene has CDR1 MNHNS and CDR2 SASEGT. The CDR3 covers 13 residues. V shed 7 bases and J shed 0 bases, with 7 bases lying between them.

The sample holds one count of this clone. The rearrangement uses TRBV10-1 and TRBJ2-3; D may correspond to TRBD1 or TRBD2 (6 bases each). This CDR3 has 15 residues. The V gene's germline CDR1 is WNHNN and CDR2 SYGVQD (reference sequence). Between the trimmed V and J ends, which lost 6 bases and 5 bases, there was a span of 18 bases. The CDR3 nucleotides read TGCGCCAGCAGCGAACTAGGAGGGGGAGGAGATACGCAGTATTTT. Translating it yields CASSELGGGGDTQYF.

This chain links TRBV7-6 with TRBJ2-2; D gene ambiguous. The CDR3 covers 16 residues. Trimming cost V 4 bases and J 7 bases, with 19 bases left between them. Germline assignment: CDR1 SGHVS and CDR2 FNYEAQ. Written as DNA, the CDR3 is TGTGCCAGCAGCTACGGCGTTTCTGAGGTTTTCGGGGAGCTGTTTTTT. Protein product: CASSYGVSEVFGELFF.

CDR3 residues: CASSEFRLAGETQYF. CDR3 DNA sequence: TGTGCCAGCAGTGAATTTCGACTAGCGGGAGAGACCCAGTACTTC. The chain couples TRBV25-1 to TRBJ2-5, with 10 bases aligning to TRBD2. V trimming: 1 base; J trimming: 4 bases; junction bases outside the gene matches: 3. The CDR3 runs 15 residues. Germline values: CDR1 MGHDK, CDR2 SYGVNS.